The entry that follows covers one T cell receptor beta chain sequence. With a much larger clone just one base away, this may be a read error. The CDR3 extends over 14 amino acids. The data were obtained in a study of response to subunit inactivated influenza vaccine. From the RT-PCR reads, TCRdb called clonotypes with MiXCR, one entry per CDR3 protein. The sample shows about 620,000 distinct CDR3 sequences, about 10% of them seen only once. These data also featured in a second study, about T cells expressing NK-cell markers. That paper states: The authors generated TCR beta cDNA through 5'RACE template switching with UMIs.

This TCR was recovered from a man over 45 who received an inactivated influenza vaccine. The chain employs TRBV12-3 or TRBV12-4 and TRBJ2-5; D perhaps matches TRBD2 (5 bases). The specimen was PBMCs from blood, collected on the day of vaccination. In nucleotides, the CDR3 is TGTGCCAACAGTTTTTATGGCGGGCAAGAGACCCAGTACTTC. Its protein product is CANSFYGGQETQYF.